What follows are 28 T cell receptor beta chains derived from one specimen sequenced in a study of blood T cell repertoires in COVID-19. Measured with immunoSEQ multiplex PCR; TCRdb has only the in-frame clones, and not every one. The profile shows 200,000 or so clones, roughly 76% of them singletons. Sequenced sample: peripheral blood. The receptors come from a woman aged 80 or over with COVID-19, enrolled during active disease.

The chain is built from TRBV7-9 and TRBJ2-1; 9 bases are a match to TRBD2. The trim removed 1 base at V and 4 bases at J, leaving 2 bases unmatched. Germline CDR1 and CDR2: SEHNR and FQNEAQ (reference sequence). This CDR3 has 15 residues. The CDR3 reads CASSLGLAAYNEQFF. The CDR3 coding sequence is TGTGCCAGCAGCTTAGGACTAGCGGCTTACAATGAGCAGTTCTTC.

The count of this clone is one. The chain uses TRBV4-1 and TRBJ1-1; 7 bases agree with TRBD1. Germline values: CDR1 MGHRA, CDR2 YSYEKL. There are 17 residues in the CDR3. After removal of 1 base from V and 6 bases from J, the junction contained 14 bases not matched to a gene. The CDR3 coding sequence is TGCGCCAGCAGCCAAGGACTCTTTACCGGGACAGATTCTGAAGCTTTCTTT. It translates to CASSQGLFTGTDSEAFF.

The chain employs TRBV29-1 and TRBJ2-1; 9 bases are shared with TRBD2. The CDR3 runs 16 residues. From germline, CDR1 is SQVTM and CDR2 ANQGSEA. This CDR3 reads CIEMSGRRSSYNEQFF. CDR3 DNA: TGCATCGAAATGAGCGGGAGGAGGAGCTCCTACAATGAGCAGTTCTTC.

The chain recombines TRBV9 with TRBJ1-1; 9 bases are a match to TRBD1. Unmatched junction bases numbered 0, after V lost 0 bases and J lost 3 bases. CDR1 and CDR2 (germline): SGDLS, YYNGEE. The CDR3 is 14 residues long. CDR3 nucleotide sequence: TGTGCCAGCAGCGTAGGGACAGGGGACACTGAAGCTTTCTTT. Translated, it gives CASSVGTGDTEAFF.

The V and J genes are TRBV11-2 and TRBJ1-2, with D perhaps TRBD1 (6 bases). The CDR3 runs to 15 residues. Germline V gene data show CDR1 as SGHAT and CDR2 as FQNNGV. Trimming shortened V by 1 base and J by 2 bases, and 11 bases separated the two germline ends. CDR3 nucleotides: TGTGCCAGCAGCTTAGTTAGGGGGAGAAACTATGGCTACACCTTC. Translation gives CASSLVRGRNYGYTF. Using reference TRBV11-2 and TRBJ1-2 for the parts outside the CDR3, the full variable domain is EAGVAQSPRYKIIEKRQSVAFWCNPISGHATLYWYQQILGQGPKLLIQFQNNGVVDDSQLPKDRFSAERLKGVDSTLKIQPAKLEDSAVYLCASSLVRGRNYGYTFGSGTRLTVV.

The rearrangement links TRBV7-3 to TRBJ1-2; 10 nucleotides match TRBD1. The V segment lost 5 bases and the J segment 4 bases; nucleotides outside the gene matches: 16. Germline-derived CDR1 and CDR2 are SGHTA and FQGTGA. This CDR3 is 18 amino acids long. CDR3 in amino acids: CASSPQPPGTGDSYGYTF. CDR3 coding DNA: TGTGCCAGCAGCCCCCAACCTCCCGGGACAGGGGACAGCTATGGCTACACCTTC.

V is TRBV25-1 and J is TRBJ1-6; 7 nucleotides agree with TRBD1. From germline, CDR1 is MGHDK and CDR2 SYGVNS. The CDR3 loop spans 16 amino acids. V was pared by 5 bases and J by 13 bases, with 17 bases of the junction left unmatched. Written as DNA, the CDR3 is TGTGCCAGCAGTTTTGACAGGGCCCCTAGATTTTTCCCCCTCCACTTT. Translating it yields CASSFDRAPRFFPLHF.

The CDR3 loop reads CASRYGSGIGSYNEQFF. CDR3 coding DNA: TGTGCCAGTAGGTATGGTAGCGGGATAGGTTCCTACAATGAGCAGTTCTTC. The chain recombines TRBV19 with TRBJ2-1; 8 bases match TRBD2. J gave up 1 base and V 6 bases, and 11 bases lay outside the gene matches. The CDR3 extends over 17 amino acids. Germline CDR1 reads LNHDA; CDR2 reads SQIVND (reference sequence).

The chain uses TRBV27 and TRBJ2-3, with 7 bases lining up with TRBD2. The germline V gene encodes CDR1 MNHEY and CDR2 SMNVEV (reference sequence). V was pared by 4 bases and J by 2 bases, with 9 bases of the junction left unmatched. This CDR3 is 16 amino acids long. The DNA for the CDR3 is TGTGCCAGCAGTTCTCAGCGGGGTACACCCACAGATACGCAGTATTTT. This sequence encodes CASSSQRGTPTDTQYF.

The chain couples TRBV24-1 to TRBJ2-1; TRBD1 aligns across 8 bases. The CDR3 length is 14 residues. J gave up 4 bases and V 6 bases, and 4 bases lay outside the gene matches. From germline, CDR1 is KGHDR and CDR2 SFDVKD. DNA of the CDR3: TGTGCCACCAGTAACCAGGGGGCGTACAATGAGCAGTTCTTC. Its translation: CATSNQGAYNEQFF.

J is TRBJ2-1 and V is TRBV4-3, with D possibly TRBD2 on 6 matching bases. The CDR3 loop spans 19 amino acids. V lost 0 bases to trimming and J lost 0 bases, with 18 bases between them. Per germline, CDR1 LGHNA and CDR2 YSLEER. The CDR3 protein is CASSQDLGGSLSSYNEQFF. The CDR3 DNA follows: TGCGCCAGCAGCCAAGATTTGGGGGGTAGCTTGAGCTCCTACAATGAGCAGTTCTTC.

In DNA form, the CDR3 reads TGTGCCAGTTCCCAGACAGGATATAGGTACACCTTC. Its translation is CASSQTGYRYTF. The chain links TRBV19 to TRBJ1-2; tentatively, D is TRBD1 (6 bases). Germline V lookup: CDR1 LNHDA, CDR2 SQIVND (reference sequence). The germline V and J ends were trimmed by 8 bases and 11 bases, with 18 bases remaining between them. CDR3 size: 12 residues. The variable domain in full, completed from reference TRBV19 and TRBJ1-2, reads DGGITQSPKYLFRKEGQNVTLSCEQNLNHDAMYWYRQDPGQGLRLIYYSQIVNDFQKGDIAEGYSVSREKKESFPLTVTSAQKNPTAFYLCASSQTGYRYTFGSGTRLTVV.

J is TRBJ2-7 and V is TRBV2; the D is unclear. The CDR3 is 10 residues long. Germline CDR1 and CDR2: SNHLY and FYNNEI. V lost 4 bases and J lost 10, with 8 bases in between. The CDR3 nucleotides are TGTGCCAGCAGTGCTATCCTACAGTACTTC. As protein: CASSAILQYF. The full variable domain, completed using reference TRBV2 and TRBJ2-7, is EPEVTQTPSHQVTQMGQEVILRCVPISNHLYFYWYRQILGQKVEFLVSFYNNEISEKSEIFDDQFSVERPDGSNFTLKIRSTKLEDSAMYFCASSAILQYFGPGTRLTVT.

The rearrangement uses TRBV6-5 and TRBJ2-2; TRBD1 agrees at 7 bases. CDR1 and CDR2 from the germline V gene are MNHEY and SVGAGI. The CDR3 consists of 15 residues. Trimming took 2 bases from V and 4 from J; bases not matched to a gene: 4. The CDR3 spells CASSYRQGGTGELFF. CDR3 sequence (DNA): TGTGCCAGCAGTTACAGACAGGGTGGCACCGGGGAGCTGTTTTTT.

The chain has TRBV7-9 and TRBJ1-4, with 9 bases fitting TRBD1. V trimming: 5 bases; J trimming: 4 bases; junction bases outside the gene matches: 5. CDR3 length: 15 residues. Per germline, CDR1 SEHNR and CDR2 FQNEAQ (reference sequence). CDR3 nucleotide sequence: TGTGCCAGCAGCCTGCGACAGGGGGATAATGAAAAACTGTTTTTT. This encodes CASSLRQGDNEKLFF. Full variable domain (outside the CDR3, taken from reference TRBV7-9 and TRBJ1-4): DTGVSQNPRHKITKRGQNVTFRCDPISEHNRLYWYRQTLGQGPEFLTYFQNEAQLEKSRLLSDRFSAERPKGSFSTLEIQRTEQGDSAMYLCASSLRQGDNEKLFFGSGTQLSVL.

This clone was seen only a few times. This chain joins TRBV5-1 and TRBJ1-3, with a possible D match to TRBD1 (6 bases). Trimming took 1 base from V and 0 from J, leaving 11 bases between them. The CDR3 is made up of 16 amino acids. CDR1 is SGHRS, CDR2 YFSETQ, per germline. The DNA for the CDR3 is TGCGCCAGCAGCTTGCGGGGGGCAGACTCTGGAAACACCATATATTTT. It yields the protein CASSLRGADSGNTIYF. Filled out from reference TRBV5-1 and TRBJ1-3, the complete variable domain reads KAGVTQTPRYLIKTRGQQVTLSCSPISGHRSVSWYQQTPGQGLQFLFEYFSETQRNKGNFPGRFSGRQFSNSRSEMNVSTLELGDSALYLCASSLRGADSGNTIYFGEGSWLTVV.

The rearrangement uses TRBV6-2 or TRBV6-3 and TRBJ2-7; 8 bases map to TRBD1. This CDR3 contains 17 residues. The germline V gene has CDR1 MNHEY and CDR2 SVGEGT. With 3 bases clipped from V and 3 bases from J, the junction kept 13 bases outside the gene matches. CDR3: CASSYMFGGQGGYEQYF. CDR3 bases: TGTGCCAGCAGTTATATGTTTGGAGGACAGGGAGGCTACGAGCAGTACTTC.

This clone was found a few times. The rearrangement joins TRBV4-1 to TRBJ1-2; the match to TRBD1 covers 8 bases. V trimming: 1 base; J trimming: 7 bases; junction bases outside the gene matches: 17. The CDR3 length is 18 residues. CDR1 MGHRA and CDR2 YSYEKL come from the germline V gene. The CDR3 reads CASSQAAGGVLRSSGYTF. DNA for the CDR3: TGCGCCAGCAGCCAAGCGGCAGGGGGCGTTCTCCGTAGTTCTGGCTACACCTTC.

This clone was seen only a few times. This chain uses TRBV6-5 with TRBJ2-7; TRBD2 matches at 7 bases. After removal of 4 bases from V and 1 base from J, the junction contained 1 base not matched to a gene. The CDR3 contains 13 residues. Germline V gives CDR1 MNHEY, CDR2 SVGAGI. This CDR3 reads CASSWEGSYEQYF. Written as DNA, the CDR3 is TGTGCCAGCAGTTGGGAGGGATCCTACGAGCAGTACTTC.

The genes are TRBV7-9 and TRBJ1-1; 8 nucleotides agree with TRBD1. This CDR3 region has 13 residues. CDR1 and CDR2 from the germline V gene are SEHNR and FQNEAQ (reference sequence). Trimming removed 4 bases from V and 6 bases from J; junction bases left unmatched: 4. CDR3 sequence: CASSSTGQAEAFF. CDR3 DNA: TGTGCCAGCAGCTCGACGGGACAGGCTGAAGCTTTCTTT.

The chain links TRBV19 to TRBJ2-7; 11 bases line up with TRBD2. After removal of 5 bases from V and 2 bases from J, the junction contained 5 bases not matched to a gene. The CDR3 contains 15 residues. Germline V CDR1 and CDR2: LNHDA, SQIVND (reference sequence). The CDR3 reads CASSPGTSGTYEQYF. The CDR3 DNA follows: TGTGCCAGTAGTCCCGGGACTAGCGGAACCTACGAGCAGTACTTC.

The CDR3 coding sequence is TGTGCCAGCAGTCTAGCGGGAGGAGGCAGCGGGGAGCTGTTTTTT. Its protein is CASSLAGGGSGELFF. The rearrangement links TRBV6-5 to TRBJ2-2; TRBD2 aligns across 11 bases. The length of the CDR3 is 15 residues. CDR1 is MNHEY and CDR2 is SVGAGI in the germline V gene. The junction had 6 bases not matched to a gene; V was cut back by 5 bases and J by 7 bases.

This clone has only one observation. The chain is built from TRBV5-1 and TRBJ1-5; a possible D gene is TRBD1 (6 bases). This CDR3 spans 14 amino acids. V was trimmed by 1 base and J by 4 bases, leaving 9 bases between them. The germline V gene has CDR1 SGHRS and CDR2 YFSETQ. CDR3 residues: CASSLRGGNQPQHF. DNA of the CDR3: TGCGCCAGCAGCTTGCGAGGGGGTAATCAGCCCCAGCATTTT.

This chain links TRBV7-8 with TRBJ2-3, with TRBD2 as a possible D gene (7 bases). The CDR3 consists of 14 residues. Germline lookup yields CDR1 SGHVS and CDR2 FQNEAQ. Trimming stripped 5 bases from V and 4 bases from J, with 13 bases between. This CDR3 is CASSPLGGPDTQYF. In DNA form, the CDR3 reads TGTGCCAGCAGCCCCCTGGGGGGGCCAGATACGCAGTATTTT.

CDR3 coding DNA: TGTGCCAGCAGCTTGAGAGGGGGCGAAGAAAAACTGTTTTTT. This gives the protein CASSLRGGEEKLFF. The chain combines TRBV5-4 with TRBJ1-4, with 7 bases fitting TRBD1. CDR3 size: 14 residues. The germline CDR1 and CDR2 sequences are SGHNT and YYREEE (reference sequence). After removal of 1 base from V and 8 bases from J, the junction contained 5 bases not matched to a gene.

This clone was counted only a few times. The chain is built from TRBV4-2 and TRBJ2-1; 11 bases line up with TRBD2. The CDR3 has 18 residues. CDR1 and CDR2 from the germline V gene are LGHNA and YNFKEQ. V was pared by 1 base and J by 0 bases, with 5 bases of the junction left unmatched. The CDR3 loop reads CASSQVPSGGFSYNEQFF. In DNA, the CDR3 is TGTGCCAGCAGCCAAGTCCCTAGCGGGGGGTTCTCCTACAATGAGCAGTTCTTC.

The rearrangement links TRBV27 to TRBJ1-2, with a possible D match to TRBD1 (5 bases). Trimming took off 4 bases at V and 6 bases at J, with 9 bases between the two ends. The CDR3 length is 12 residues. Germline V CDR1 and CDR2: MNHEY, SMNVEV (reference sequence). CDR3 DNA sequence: TGTGCCAGCAGTTCGACGGGGGATGGCTACACCTTC. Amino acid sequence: CASSSTGDGYTF.

CDR3 loop: CASSITGSNTEAFF. The CDR3, as DNA: TGTGCCAGCAGCATAACAGGGAGCAACACTGAAGCTTTCTTT. The V gene is TRBV27, the J gene TRBJ1-1; D possibly corresponds to TRBD1 (6 bases). V lost 6 bases to trimming and J lost 2 bases, with 13 bases between them. Germline V lookup: CDR1 MNHEY, CDR2 SMNVEV (reference sequence). The CDR3 is made up of 14 amino acids.